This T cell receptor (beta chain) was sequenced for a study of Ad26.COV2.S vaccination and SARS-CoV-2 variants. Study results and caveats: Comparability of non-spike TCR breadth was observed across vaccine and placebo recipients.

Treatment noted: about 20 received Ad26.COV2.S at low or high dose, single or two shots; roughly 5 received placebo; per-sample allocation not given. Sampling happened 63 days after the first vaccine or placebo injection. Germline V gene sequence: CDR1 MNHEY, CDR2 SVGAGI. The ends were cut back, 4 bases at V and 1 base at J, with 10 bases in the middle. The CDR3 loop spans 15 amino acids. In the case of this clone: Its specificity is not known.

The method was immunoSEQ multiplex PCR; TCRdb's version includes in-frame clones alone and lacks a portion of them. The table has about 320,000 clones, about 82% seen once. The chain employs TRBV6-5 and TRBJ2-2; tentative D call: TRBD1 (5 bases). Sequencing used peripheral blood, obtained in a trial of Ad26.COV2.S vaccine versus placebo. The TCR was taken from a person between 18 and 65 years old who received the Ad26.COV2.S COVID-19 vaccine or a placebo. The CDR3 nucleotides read TGTGCCAGCAGTTCCCGCAGGGAGAACACCGGGGAGCTGTTTTTT. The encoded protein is CASSSRRENTGELFF.